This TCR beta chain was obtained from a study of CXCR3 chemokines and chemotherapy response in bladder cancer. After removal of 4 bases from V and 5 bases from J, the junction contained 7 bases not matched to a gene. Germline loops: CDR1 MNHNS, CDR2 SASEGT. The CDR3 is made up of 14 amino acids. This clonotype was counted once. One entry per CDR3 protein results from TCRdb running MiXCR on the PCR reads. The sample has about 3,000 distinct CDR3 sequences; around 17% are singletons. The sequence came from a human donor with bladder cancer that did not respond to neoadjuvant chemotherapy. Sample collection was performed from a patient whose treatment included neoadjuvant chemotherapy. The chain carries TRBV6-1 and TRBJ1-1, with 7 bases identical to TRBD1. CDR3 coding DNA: TGTGCCAGCAGTGTACAGGGGAGGGAGACTGAAGCTTTCTTT. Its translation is CASSVQGRETEAFF.